These 31 T cell receptor beta chains came from one sample sequenced in a study of cytomegalovirus exposure and HLA in healthy donors. Primers for the PCR totalled 60 Vbeta and 13 Jbeta. Measured with immunoSEQ multiplex PCR; TCRdb has only the in-frame clones, and not every one. The table has 160,000 or so clones, 79% seen once. The sequenced sample was PBMCs. The receptors originated from a man aged 35 to 55 in good health and CMV-seronegative.

V gene TRBV19 combines with J gene TRBJ2-7, with 8 bases identical to TRBD1. Per germline, CDR1 LNHDA and CDR2 SQIVND (reference sequence). The CDR3 is 16 amino acids. The V and J ends lost 4 bases and 2 bases, in that order; junction bases with no gene match: 10. CDR3 sequence reads: CASSTEPGTGAYEQYF. In DNA, the CDR3 is TGTGCCAGTAGTACCGAGCCCGGGACAGGCGCCTACGAGCAGTACTTC.

This clone has only one observation. V gene TRBV12-2 combines with J gene TRBJ2-1; TRBD1, the table's D call, was not compared with the DNA. TRBV12-2 is assigned pseudogene status. The CDR3 contains 17 residues. The CDR3 sequence: CASRFLPGHPSYNEQFF. DNA of the CDR3: TGTGCAAGTCGCTTCCTACCGGGACACCCCTCCTACAATGAGCAGTTCTTC.

This clone was detected only once. This rearrangement joins TRBV9 to TRBJ2-5, with TRBD2 matching 8 bases. V trimming: 0 bases; J trimming: 5 bases; junction bases outside the gene matches: 0. The CDR3 totals 13 residues. Germline CDR1 is SGDLS and CDR2 is YYNGEE. The CDR3 region is CASSVAGGETQYF. CDR3 bases: TGTGCCAGCAGCGTAGCGGGGGGGGAGACCCAGTACTTC.

The count of this clone is one. The rearrangement links TRBV11-1 to TRBJ1-1, with TRBD1 as a possible D gene (5 bases). CDR1 and CDR2 (germline): SGHAT, FQDESV (reference sequence). The ends were cut back, 5 bases at V and 3 bases at J, with 13 bases in the middle. This CDR3 is built from 14 residues. CDR3 sequence: CASSHQARDTEAFF. In DNA form, the CDR3 reads TGTGCCAGCAGCCACCAGGCCAGGGACACTGAAGCTTTCTTT.

This chain uses TRBV4-2 with TRBJ2-5; 10 bases match TRBD2. CDR3 length: 18 amino acids. Per germline, CDR1 LGHNA and CDR2 YNFKEQ. Trimming at V came to 0 bases and at J to 1 base, leaving 8 bases not matched to a gene. In DNA form, the CDR3 reads TGTGCCAGCAGCCAAGAGGGGAGGACTAGCGGCTTCCAAGAGACCCAGTACTTC. Translation gives CASSQEGRTSGFQETQYF.

J is TRBJ2-3 and V is TRBV6-1; 7 bases fit TRBD2. The germline V gene has CDR1 MNHNS and CDR2 SASEGT. The CDR3 covers 13 residues. V was clipped by 8 bases and J by 1 base; unmatched bases: 3. CDR3 sequence reads: CASRGGGTDTQYF. The CDR3 DNA reads TGTGCCAGCCGGGGAGGGGGCACAGATACGCAGTATTTT.

The chain is built from TRBV6-5 and TRBJ1-5, with D possibly being TRBD1 (6 bases). Germline V gene lookup returns CDR1 MNHEY and CDR2 SVGAGI. Trimming shortened V by 5 bases and J by 4 bases, and 15 bases separated the two germline ends. The CDR3 contains 15 residues. The CDR3 here is CASSGLLDRNQPQHF. CDR3 DNA: TGTGCCAGCAGTGGCTTACTGGACAGAAATCAGCCCCAGCATTTT.

This clone occurred a few times. CDR3 sequence reads: CATRGQTLSYEQYF. CDR3 sequence (DNA): TGTGCCACCCGGGGACAGACACTCTCCTACGAGCAGTACTTC. The rearrangement uses TRBV6-1 and TRBJ2-7, with TRBD1 matching over 7 bases. Trimming cost V 10 bases and J 0 bases; bases outside gene matches: 9. Germline V gene lookup returns CDR1 MNHNS and CDR2 SASEGT. The CDR3 runs 14 residues.

On this clone itself: The germline gene is not matched at one end of the junction; a read error may be the cause. The chain carries TRBV2 and TRBJ2-7, with 8 nucleotides matching TRBD1. The V gene's germline CDR1 is SNHLY and CDR2 FYNNEI. The CDR3 sequence is 9 residues long. As DNA, the CDR3 is TGTGCCAGCAGCGACAGGGGTGGCTTC. Amino acids: CASSDRGGF. The full variable domain, its missing parts supplied by reference TRBV2 and TRBJ2-7, is EPEVTQTPSHQVTQMGQEVILRCVPISNHLYFYWYRQILGQKVEFLVSFYNNEISEKSEIFDDQFSVERPDGSNFTLKIRSTKLEDSAMYFCASSDRGGFGPGTRLTVT.

This clone has a handful of counts. The V gene is TRBV27, the J gene TRBJ2-1; 8 bases are a match to TRBD2. The CDR3 runs 15 residues. Germline values: CDR1 MNHEY, CDR2 SMNVEV (reference sequence). V lost 5 bases to trimming and J lost 8 bases; unmatched junction nucleotides: 11. The CDR3 here is CASSPPAGAIDEQFF. CDR3 bases: TGTGCCAGCAGTCCTCCAGCGGGAGCCATAGATGAGCAGTTCTTC.

CDR3 sequence (DNA): TGTGCCAGCAGTTTATCTCGGGGAAAACTGTTTTTT. It yields the protein CASSLSRGKLFF. This sequence joins TRBV27 and TRBJ1-4; no firm D call. Trimming pared 0 bases from V and 10 bases from J, leaving 6 bases between. Germline CDR1 and CDR2: MNHEY and SMNVEV (reference sequence). The CDR3 sequence is 12 residues long.

This clone has just a few counts. This specimen includes other DNA sequences encoding the same CDR3. This chain joins TRBV6-5 and TRBJ2-7, with 11 nucleotides matching TRBD2. J was trimmed by 3 bases and V by 4 bases; bases with no gene match: 5. Germline-derived CDR1 and CDR2 are MNHEY and SVGAGI. CDR3 length equals 15 residues. The CDR3 is CASSSAGTSGYEQYF. Here the CDR3 DNA reads TGTGCCAGCAGTTCGGCCGGGACTAGCGGCTACGAGCAGTACTTC.

The table lists this clone with a few counts. This chain joins TRBV30 and TRBJ1-6; a weak D match, TRBD1 (6 bases). CDR1 and CDR2 (germline): GTSNPN, SVGIG (reference sequence). The CDR3 consists of 14 residues. V was trimmed by 0 bases and J by 10 bases, leaving 13 bases between them. CDR3 bases: TGTGCCTGGAGTGTGGGCAGGGGTGGATCACCCCTCCACTTT. Translated, it gives CAWSVGRGGSPLHF.

As regards this clone: One end of the junction does not line up with germline, which may come from a read error. The V gene is TRBV7-7, the J gene TRBJ2-1; 9 bases map to TRBD1. Looked up from germline, CDR1 is SSHAT and CDR2 is FNYEAQ (reference sequence). The length of the CDR3 is 16 residues. The chain's CDR3 is CASSPFEDRGRNEQFF. DNA for the CDR3: TGTGCTAGCAGCCCTTTCGAGGACAGGGGTCGGAATGAGCAGTTCTTC.

This sequence joins TRBV28 and TRBJ2-1; TRBD2 might be the D (5 bases). The germline CDR1 and CDR2 sequences are MDHEN and SYDVKM. CDR3 length: 15 residues. V was clipped by 3 bases and J by 5 bases, with 14 bases between them. This CDR3 is CASSFSSAGNNEQFF. Here the CDR3 DNA reads TGTGCCAGCAGTTTCAGTAGCGCTGGGAACAATGAGCAGTTCTTC.

The chain has TRBV28 and TRBJ1-1; possible D gene TRBD1, 5 bases. Germline V gene sequence: CDR1 MDHEN, CDR2 SYDVKM. This CDR3 has 15 amino acids. Trimming left V 6 bases short and J 6 bases short, with 20 bases between. The CDR3 coding sequence is TGTGCCAGCAGACCCCCGGGGACTTCGGTCGCTGAAGCTTTCTTT. Translated, it gives CASRPPGTSVAEAFF.

DNA for the CDR3: TGTGCCAGTACCTACAGGGGCGGTGGCTACACCTTC. Translated: CASTYRGGGYTF. This chain connects TRBV19 to TRBJ1-2, with TRBD1 identical over 7 bases. This CDR3 comprises 12 residues. CDR1 is LNHDA, CDR2 SQIVND, per germline (reference sequence). With 7 bases clipped from V and 7 bases from J, the junction kept 6 bases outside the gene matches.

The J gene is TRBJ2-5, the V gene TRBV5-1; no reliable D call. Trimming removed 0 bases from V and 3 bases from J, with 6 bases in between. CDR1 is SGHRS, CDR2 YFSETQ, per germline. The CDR3 is 13 amino acids. CDR3 nucleotide sequence: TGCGCCAGCAGCTTGGCCAGAAAAGAGACCCAGTACTTC. Translation: CASSLARKETQYF. The whole variable domain, remainder taken from reference TRBV5-1 and TRBJ2-5, is KAGVTQTPRYLIKTRGQQVTLSCSPISGHRSVSWYQQTPGQGLQFLFEYFSETQRNKGNFPGRFSGRQFSNSRSEMNVSTLELGDSALYLCASSLARKETQYFGPGTRLLVL.

This chain joins TRBV5-1 and TRBJ2-1; D perhaps matches TRBD2 (5 bases). Germline CDR1 reads SGHRS; CDR2 reads YFSETQ. Trimming pared 2 bases from V and 9 bases from J, leaving 9 bases between. CDR3 size: 12 residues. In DNA, the CDR3 is TGCGCCAGCAGCTTTGACGAGGGTGAGCAGTTCTTC. Amino acids: CASSFDEGEQFF.

The rearrangement uses TRBV30 and TRBJ2-5, with 12 bases aligning to TRBD1. The germline CDR1 and CDR2 sequences are GTSNPN and SVGIG (reference sequence). The V gene end was trimmed by 5 bases and the J gene end by 2 bases; junction bases not matched to a gene: 6. The CDR3 runs to 15 residues. CDR3 in amino acids: CAWSRDRGLQETQYF. CDR3 in DNA: TGTGCCTGGTCCCGGGACAGGGGGCTTCAAGAGACCCAGTACTTC.

The genes are TRBV6-4 and TRBJ1-5; 7 bases match TRBD1. Germline values: CDR1 MRHNA, CDR2 SNTAGT. CDR3 length: 13 amino acids. Trimming took 9 bases from V and 9 from J; bases not matched to a gene: 11. CDR3 DNA sequence: TGTGCCAGTCCCCTACAGGGGCCTCGGCCCCAGCATTTT. It is translated as CASPLQGPRPQHF.

CDR3 sequence reads: CASRLFWTGNSGNTIYF. The CDR3 DNA reads as TGCGCCAGCAGGCTATTTTGGACGGGAAACTCTGGAAACACCATATATTTT. The chain couples TRBV10-1 to TRBJ1-3; D gene uncertain. Trimming took 6 bases from V and 0 from J, leaving 18 bases between them. In germline, CDR1 is WNHNN, CDR2 SYGVQD (reference sequence). The CDR3 has 17 residues.

There are a few counts of this clone. The chain employs TRBV18 and TRBJ1-1; D perhaps matches TRBD1 (5 bases). V shed 6 bases and J shed 7 bases, with 15 bases lying between them. The CDR3 has 13 residues. Germline V CDR1 and CDR2: KGHSH, LQKENI. CDR3 protein: CASSPGSGFEAFF. Written as DNA, the CDR3 is TGTGCCAGCTCCCCCGGATCAGGGTTTGAAGCTTTCTTT.

This clone has more than one count but fewer than ten. V and J are TRBV4-3 and TRBJ2-3; TRBD2 might be the D (7 bases). Trimming took 0 bases from V and 3 from J, leaving 19 bases between them. The germline V gene has CDR1 LGHNA and CDR2 YSLEER. The CDR3 runs 18 residues. CDR3 sequence reads: CASSQDFFGGGRTDTQYF. The CDR3 bases are TGCGCCAGCAGCCAAGATTTTTTCGGGGGCGGGAGAACAGATACGCAGTATTTT.

This rearrangement joins TRBV6-6 to TRBJ2-2; no reliable D call. This CDR3 is built from 14 residues. Germline CDR1 MNHNY, CDR2 SVGAGI (reference sequence). Trimming removed 0 bases at V and 3 bases at J, with 5 bases between. DNA of the CDR3: TGTGCCAGCAGTTACTCGAGAGACACCGGGGAGCTGTTTTTT. This codes for CASSYSRDTGELFF.

The chain uses TRBV11-2 and TRBJ2-7; 7 nucleotides agree with TRBD1. The junction had 8 bases not matched to a gene; V was cut back by 5 bases and J by 4 bases. Germline-derived CDR1 and CDR2 are SGHAT and FQNNGV. This CDR3 comprises 14 residues. The CDR3 nucleotides read TGTGCCAGCAGCCGCGGACAGGACCTATACGAGCAGTACTTC. As protein: CASSRGQDLYEQYF.

This clone was recorded once. Written as DNA, the CDR3 is TGTGCCAGCAGCCAGCAGGGGGCCCTATACGAGCAGTACTTC. Protein: CASSQQGALYEQYF. The V and J genes are TRBV28 and TRBJ2-7; 8 positions match TRBD1. Germline V lookup: CDR1 MDHEN, CDR2 SYDVKM. This CDR3 region has 14 residues. The ends lost 6 bases at V and 4 bases at J; junction bases unmatched: 8.

Regarding this clone: The same CDR3 can be traced to other DNA sequences in this sample. V usage is TRBV18 and J usage is TRBJ2-7; TRBD1 aligns across 7 bases. Germline CDR1 and CDR2: KGHSH and LQKENI. The CDR3 is 12 amino acids. With V trimmed by 3 bases and J by 7 bases, 3 bases remained unmatched. CDR3 amino acids: CASSPTGYEQYF. In nucleotides, the CDR3 is TGTGCCAGCTCACCGACAGGGTATGAGCAGTACTTC.

The rearrangement uses TRBV5-4 and TRBJ1-5, with TRBD1 matching 11 bases. Trimming took 2 bases from V and 5 from J; bases not matched to a gene: 3. The CDR3 covers 15 residues. Germline values: CDR1 SGHNT, CDR2 YYREEE (reference sequence). In nucleotides, the CDR3 is TGTGCCAGCAGCTTAGGGGGACAGGGGGATCAGCCCCAGCATTTT. Translating it yields CASSLGGQGDQPQHF.

Notes on this clone: At one of its ends the junction is not consistent with the germline gene, which may arise from a read error. The CDR3, as DNA: TGTTCCAGCAGCTTGGGCGGGACAGACTATGGCTACACCTTC. Translated: CSSSLGGTDYGYTF. The V gene is TRBV7-9, the J gene TRBJ1-2; 7 positions match TRBD1. The CDR3 covers 14 residues. Per the germline V gene, CDR1 is SEHNR and CDR2 is FQNEAQ (reference sequence).

This chain uses TRBV10-3 with TRBJ1-2; 7 bases are shared with TRBD1. Germline V gene lookup returns CDR1 ENHRY and CDR2 SYGVKD. The CDR3 runs 14 residues. V was clipped by 6 bases and J by 6 bases; unmatched bases: 10. The CDR3 spells CAIRGDSSPHGYTF. The CDR3 nucleotides read TGTGCCATCAGGGGGGACAGTTCCCCCCATGGCTACACCTTC.